This T cell receptor beta chain was sequenced in a study of neurological immune-mediated disorders. General observations from the study: HTLV-1-associated myelopathy had the most TCR clonal expansion, while multiple sclerosis had the least, a level that fell below healthy controls. None of the CDR3 amino acid sequences found in expanded clones was shared across subjects. This suggests that the TCR-beta repertoires were private in all groups.

This clonotype showed up many times. Its antigen remains unidentified. This CDR3 comprises 14 residues. Trimming cost V 6 bases and J 0 bases, with 9 bases left between them. Synthesis of cDNA used 5'RACE (with 10-nucleotide random UMIs). TCRdb re-analysed the 5' RACE reads in MiXCR, keeping a single row per CDR3 protein. There are 27,000 or so distinct CDR3 sequences in the sample; 15% occur only once, and 25% to 35% lies in the top ten. For the unsorted libraries, 2 million PBMCs stored at -80 C served as input. This sequence originates from a man between 65 and 79 years old in good health. Sequences were obtained from PBMCs. The genes are TRBV12-3 or TRBV12-4 and TRBJ1-5, with D tentatively TRBD1 (6 bases). CDR3 amino acids: CASRLQGSNQPQHF. The CDR3 coding sequence is TGTGCCAGCAGACTACAGGGTAGCAATCAGCCCCAGCATTTT.